These 22 T cell receptor beta chains share one sample of origin, sequenced in a study of regulatory T cells in long-lasting Graves disease. Time point defined: persistent/refractory GD, antithyroid drugs over 5 years with positive TRAb. Researchers made the TCR library from RNA that was extracted from PBMCs. Libraries of TCR beta came from iRepertoire HTBI primers plus Arm-PCR of CDR3 regions. TCRdb redid the calling of the multiplex PCR reads with MiXCR, one entry per CDR3 protein. The table shows approximately 470,000 distinct CDR3 sequences, with roughly 20% occurring only once. Sequencing was performed on peripheral blood mononuclear cells (PBMCs), taken when the disease was refractory, from a patient treated with antithyroid drugs. The receptors here all came from a female donor with Graves disease.

This clonotype was seen repeatedly, ten times or more. The V and J genes are TRBV18 and TRBJ1-1, with D unclear. The CDR3 has 14 residues. Germline V lookup: CDR1 KGHSH, CDR2 LQKENI. The ends were cut back, 3 bases at V and 1 base at J, with 9 bases in the middle. The CDR3 spells CASSPRLENTEAFF. The CDR3 bases are TGTGCCAGCTCACCGCGACTGGAGAACACTGAAGCTTTCTTT.

This clonotype was seen just once. V gene TRBV28 combines with J gene TRBJ2-7; 8 bases map to TRBD2. With 6 bases clipped from V and 7 bases from J, the junction kept 14 bases outside the gene matches. Germline CDR1 is MDHEN and CDR2 is SYDVKM. CDR3 length: 15 amino acids. This chain's CDR3 is CASRAAGVLINEQYF. The CDR3 DNA reads TGTGCCAGCAGGGCAGCGGGAGTTTTAATCAATGAGCAGTACTTC. Supplemented by reference TRBV28 and TRBJ2-7, the full variable domain reads DVKVTQSSRYLVKRTGEKVFLECVQDMDHENMFWYRQDPGLGLRLIYFSYDVKMKEKGDIPEGYSVSREKKERFSLILESASTNQTSMYLCASRAAGVLINEQYFGPGTRLTVT.

This clonotype appeared a few times. The chain combines TRBV20-1 with TRBJ2-7; TRBD2 matches at 10 bases. The ends lost 3 bases at V and 4 bases at J; junction bases unmatched: 15. The CDR3 is 17 amino acids. Germline V CDR1 and CDR2: DFQATT, SNEGSKA (reference sequence). CDR3 sequence: CSASDPRPSGSSYEQYF. CDR3 nucleotide sequence: TGCAGTGCTAGCGACCCCCGACCTAGCGGGAGTTCGTACGAGCAGTACTTC.

This clonotype was counted at least ten times. This rearrangement joins TRBV15 to TRBJ2-7; 8 bases fit TRBD1. The V segment lost 4 bases and the J segment 2 bases; nucleotides outside the gene matches: 7. CDR1 and CDR2 from the germline V gene are LNHNV and YYDKDF (reference sequence). The CDR3 length is 15 residues. CDR3 residues: CATSKPGTGAYEQYF. The CDR3 coding sequence is TGTGCCACCAGCAAGCCCGGGACAGGAGCCTACGAGCAGTACTTC.

This clonotype was observed at least ten times. The V call is TRBV28, the J call TRBJ2-5; D could derive from TRBD1 or TRBD2 (5 bases each). V was clipped by 2 bases and J by 6 bases, with 7 bases between them. CDR1 MDHEN and CDR2 SYDVKM come from the germline V gene. CDR3 length equals 12 residues. The CDR3 bases are TGTGCCAGCAGTTTACAGGGACAGACCCAGTACTTC. It codes for CASSLQGQTQYF.

This clonotype has just a few counts. The chain uses TRBV14 and TRBJ1-2; D is unclear. Germline V CDR1 and CDR2: SGHDN, FVKESK. Trimming cost V 1 base and J 3 bases, with 12 bases left between them. The CDR3 has 15 amino acids. The CDR3 reads CASSQGFGFDYGYTF. The CDR3 region has the DNA TGTGCCAGCAGCCAAGGATTCGGGTTCGACTATGGCTACACCTTC.

This clonotype turned up a few times. A read error is possible here, since a much larger clone lies one base away. The CDR3 carries no conserved terminal phenylalanine or tryptophan, so it likely arises from a read error. The gene calls are TRBV28 and TRBJ2-7; D is possibly TRBD1 or TRBD2 (5 bases each). The CDR3 runs to 15 residues. V lost 6 bases and J 1 base, leaving 16 bases between the germline ends. Germline V gene lookup returns CDR1 MDHEN and CDR2 SYDVKM. CDR3 amino acids: CASSPIIGGSYEQYL. For the CDR3, the DNA is TGTGCCAGCAGCCCAATTATTGGGGGATCCTACGAGCAGTACCTC.

Ten or more counts support this clonotype. The V and J genes are TRBV28 and TRBJ2-5; 8 bases align to TRBD2. Unmatched junction bases numbered 10, after V lost 6 bases and J lost 7 bases. The length of the CDR3 is 14 residues. Germline V gene lookup returns CDR1 MDHEN and CDR2 SYDVKM. The CDR3 loop reads CASRAIAGRGTQYF. CDR3 bases: TGTGCCAGCAGGGCCATAGCGGGAAGGGGGACCCAGTACTTC.

This clonotype showed up many times. The chain employs TRBV6-2 or TRBV6-3 and TRBJ2-5; a weak D match, TRBD1 (6 bases). V lost 6 bases and J lost 5, with 19 bases in between. The CDR3 is made up of 15 amino acids. CDR1 is MNHEY and CDR2 is SVGEGT in the germline V gene. In nucleotides, the CDR3 is TGTGCCAGCAGCGTGTATGGGGGCGCGAGGGAGACCCAGTACTTC. As protein: CASSVYGGARETQYF.

The rearrangement uses TRBV28 and TRBJ1-1, with D perhaps matching TRBD1 (6 bases). Germline values: CDR1 MDHEN, CDR2 SYDVKM. Deletions cut 2 bases from V and 0 bases from J, with 10 bases between. The CDR3 covers 15 residues. CDR3 region: CASSLMDRLNTEAFF. In DNA, the CDR3 is TGTGCCAGCAGTTTAATGGACAGACTGAACACTGAAGCTTTCTTT.

The sample holds a few counts of this clonotype. The chain is built from TRBV12-3 or TRBV12-4 and TRBJ2-2, with 9 bases identical to TRBD1. V trimming: 6 bases; J trimming: 3 bases; junction bases outside the gene matches: 8. The CDR3 extends over 16 amino acids. Here the CDR3 reads CASRPGTGIDTGELFF. The CDR3 DNA reads as TGTGCCAGCAGACCCGGGACAGGGATCGACACCGGGGAGCTGTTTTTT.

This clonotype was found many times. The J gene is TRBJ1-1, the V gene TRBV11-2, with a tentative D call TRBD1 (5 bases). Deletions cut 1 base from V and 1 base from J, with 7 bases between. This CDR3 comprises 14 residues. Germline CDR1 SGHAT, CDR2 FQNNGV. The CDR3 reads CASSLGGSNTEAFF. CDR3 DNA sequence: TGTGCCAGCAGCTTAGGGGGCTCGAACACTGAAGCTTTCTTT.

This chain links TRBV11-2 with TRBJ2-7; TRBD1 aligns across 8 bases. V gave up 4 bases and J gave up 9 bases; unmatched junction bases: 5. The germline gives CDR1 SGHAT, CDR2 FQNNGV. There are 12 residues in the CDR3. The CDR3 sequence: CASSSDRAGQYF. The CDR3, as DNA: TGTGCCAGCAGCTCGGACAGGGCTGGGCAGTACTTC.

This clonotype was detected a few times. The rearrangement uses TRBV6-1 and TRBJ2-5; unclear D gene. V was trimmed by 5 bases and J by 2 bases, leaving 12 bases between them. The CDR3 extends over 14 amino acids. Germline V lookup: CDR1 MNHNS, CDR2 SASEGT. CDR3 loop: CASSQSEIQETQYF. The CDR3 DNA sequence: TGTGCCAGCAGTCAATCCGAAATTCAAGAGACCCAGTACTTC.

V is TRBV4-2 and J is TRBJ2-5, with D perhaps matching TRBD1 or TRBD2 (6 bases each). Germline V gene data show CDR1 as LGHNA and CDR2 as YNFKEQ. V lost 0 bases to trimming and J lost 4 bases, with 15 bases between them. The CDR3 loop spans 16 amino acids. The CDR3 sequence is CASSQERGRGRETQYF. As DNA, the CDR3 is TGTGCCAGCAGCCAAGAGCGGGGTAGGGGGAGAGAGACCCAGTACTTC.

Worth noting for this clonotype: A much larger clonotype is one base distant, so this may be a read error. V gene TRBV2 combines with J gene TRBJ2-2; TRBD2 agrees at 10 bases. Germline CDR1 SNHLY, CDR2 FYNNEI. The CDR3 consists of 16 residues. Germline trimming cut 5 bases from V and 5 bases from J; bases unmatched to any gene: 8. The DNA of the CDR3 is TGTGCCAGCAGTACAGAGCGGGAGGGGGGAACCGGGGAGCTGTTTTTT. It encodes CASSTEREGGTGELFF.

The V and J genes are TRBV6-1 and TRBJ2-3; 9 bases are shared with TRBD2. Germline-derived CDR1 and CDR2 are MNHNS and SASEGT. The ends lost 0 bases at V and 4 bases at J; junction bases unmatched: 2. CDR3 length equals 15 residues. The CDR3 DNA reads TGTGCCAGCAGTGAAGCGAGACTAGCGGCAGATACGCAGTATTTT. Protein product: CASSEARLAADTQYF.

This clonotype was recorded at least ten times. The chain uses TRBV25-1 and TRBJ2-7; maybe TRBD1 (6 bases). The V end was cut by 5 bases, the J end by 2 bases, with 13 bases between. This CDR3 contains 14 residues. The germline V gene has CDR1 MGHDK and CDR2 SYGVNS. CDR3 bases: TGTGCCAGCAGTTTCACAGGGTTGGCCTACGAGCAGTACTTC. It codes for CASSFTGLAYEQYF.

This clonotype came up many times. The rearrangement uses TRBV7-9 and TRBJ1-1, with D perhaps matching TRBD1 (6 bases). Trimming removed 5 bases at V and 5 bases at J, with 21 bases between. The CDR3 has 16 amino acids. The germline gives CDR1 SEHNR, CDR2 FQNEAQ (reference sequence). CDR3 protein: CASSRSRGAGSTEAFF. Here the CDR3 DNA reads TGTGCCAGCAGCCGAAGCAGGGGCGCTGGGAGTACTGAAGCTTTCTTT. Variable domain in full (rest from reference TRBV7-9 and TRBJ1-1): DTGVSQNPRHKITKRGQNVTFRCDPISEHNRLYWYRQTLGQGPEFLTYFQNEAQLEKSRLLSDRFSAERPKGSFSTLEIQRTEQGDSAMYLCASSRSRGAGSTEAFFGQGTRLTVV.

This clonotype has ten or more counts. The chain has TRBV2 and TRBJ1-2; 9 nucleotides agree with TRBD1. Germline V gives CDR1 SNHLY, CDR2 FYNNEI. This CDR3 spans 15 amino acids. After removal of 1 base from V and 5 bases from J, the junction contained 5 bases not matched to a gene. In DNA form, the CDR3 reads TGTGCCAGCAGTGAAGGGGGACAGGGTGGTTATGGCTACACCTTC. Translated: CASSEGGQGGYGYTF.

The chain carries TRBV7-9 and TRBJ2-4; the D gene could be TRBD1 or TRBD2 (5 bases each). The ends were cut back, 6 bases at V and 5 bases at J, with 14 bases in the middle. The CDR3 extends over 14 amino acids. From germline, CDR1 is SEHNR and CDR2 FQNEAQ (reference sequence). CDR3 nucleotides: TGTGCCAGCAGTCTCGGGGCGGTGGAAAACATTCAGTACTTC. Protein: CASSLGAVENIQYF.

The J gene is TRBJ1-1, the V gene TRBV6-5; a possible D gene is TRBD1 (5 bases). V dropped 0 bases and J dropped 11 bases, with 19 bases sitting between them. The CDR3 totals 15 residues. Germline values: CDR1 MNHEY, CDR2 SVGAGI. CDR3 residues: CASSYSHLDIREAFF. For the CDR3, the DNA is TGTGCCAGCAGTTACTCCCACCTGGACATTCGGGAGGCTTTCTTT.